These T cell receptor beta chains were read from a single sample in a study of cytomegalovirus exposure and HLA in healthy donors. Using immunoSEQ multiplex PCR, the repertoire was profiled, and TCRdb retains in-frame clones only, with some absent. The data hold 85,000 to 120,000 clones, with roughly 85% observed a single time. Sequenced input: PBMCs. All receptors derive from a man aged 40-49 years in good health and CMV-seronegative. Both conserved end residues are part of each CDR3. A D gene is named only where the DNA matches it firmly. The size field is filled for only some rows; it gives once, few, many or a size class.

V: TRBV4-3; J: TRBJ2-5; size: NA; D: NA; DNA: TGCGCCAGCAGCCAAGCTCACGGGGTTCGAGAGACCCAGTACTTC; CDR3: CASSQAHGVRETQYF
V: TRBV19; J: TRBJ2-5; size: once; D: NA; DNA: TGTGCCAGTAGTATAGAGCCCGGGGTCGTTGGGGAGACCCAGTACTTC; CDR3: CASSIEPGVVGETQYF
V: TRBV9; J: TRBJ1-6; size: NA; D: NA; DNA: TGTGCCAGCAGCGTCCAGGGTATTAATTCACCCCTCCACTTT; CDR3: CASSVQGINSPLHF
V: TRBV12-5; J: TRBJ1-1; size: NA; D: NA; DNA: TGTGCTAGTGGTTTTGAGGGAAACACTGAAGCTTTCTTT; CDR3: CASGFEGNTEAFF
V: TRBV7-2; J: TRBJ2-3; size: NA; D: TRBD2; DNA: TGTGCCAGCAACTCCGGGACTAGCGGGGGCACAGATACGCAGTATTTT; CDR3: CASNSGTSGGTDTQYF
V: TRBV7-9; J: TRBJ1-5; size: NA; D: TRBD1; DNA: TGTGCCAGCAGGCAGGGGGCAGGCAATCAGCCCCAGCATTTT; CDR3: CASRQGAGNQPQHF
V: TRBV10-3; J: TRBJ2-3; size: once; D: TRBD2; DNA: TGTGCCATCCGGACTAGCGGGGATACGCAGTATTTT; CDR3: CAIRTSGDTQYF
V: TRBV21-1; J: TRBJ2-1; size: NA; D: NA; DNA: TGTGCCAGCAGCTGGCAAGGGGCAGGGGGGTCCTACAATGAGCAGTTCTTC; CDR3: CASSWQGAGGSYNEQFF
V: TRBV9; J: TRBJ2-1; size: NA; D: NA; DNA: TGTGCCAGCAACTATGCAAACAATGAGCAGTTCTTC; CDR3: CASNYANNEQFF
V: TRBV21-1; J: TRBJ2-2; size: NA; D: NA; DNA: TGTGCCAGCAGCAAAGTCCCAGGGGGCACGGGGGGCGTCGGGGAGCTGTTTTTT; CDR3: CASSKVPGGTGGVGELFF
V: TRBV18; J: TRBJ2-7; size: NA; D: TRBD1; DNA: TGTGCCAGCTCACCTCGGACAGGGGGGTACGAGCAGTACTTC; CDR3: CASSPRTGGYEQYF
V: TRBV4-3; J: TRBJ2-3; size: NA; D: NA; DNA: TGCGCCAGCAGCGTAACGCACCCGGAGGATACGCAGTATTTT; CDR3: CASSVTHPEDTQYF
V: TRBV6-5; J: TRBJ2-1; size: NA; D: TRBD2; DNA: TGTGCCAGCAGTTACTCGGGGCGGGGGGGCGGGAATGAGCAGTTCTTC; CDR3: CASSYSGRGGGNEQFF
V: TRBV5-1; J: TRBJ2-2; size: NA; D: NA; DNA: TGCGCCAGCAGCAGAGTTATGACGAACACCGGGGAGCTGTTTTTT; CDR3: CASSRVMTNTGELFF
V: TRBV11-3; J: TRBJ1-1; size: few; D: NA; DNA: TGTGCCAGCAGCTTAGGGGGGACAAACACTGAAGCTTTCTTT; CDR3: CASSLGGTNTEAFF
V: TRBV7-9; J: TRBJ2-3; size: NA; D: NA; DNA: TGTGCCAGCAGCTTATTCCCTCGAGCCACAGATACGCAGTATTTT; CDR3: CASSLFPRATDTQYF
V: TRBV23-1; J: TRBJ1-1; size: NA; D: NA; DNA: TGCGCCTCTCCAGTCGGCTCGGGAGCTTTCTTT; CDR3: CASPVGSGAFF
V: TRBV7-3; J: TRBJ2-1; size: NA; D: TRBD1; DNA: TGTGCCAGCAGCTCCCGACAGGGATACAATGAGCAGTTCTTC; CDR3: CASSSRQGYNEQFF
V: TRBV5-6; J: TRBJ1-6; size: NA; D: NA; DNA: TGTGCCAGCAGCTTGGGCAAGAGCTCCTATAATTCACCCCTCCACTTT; CDR3: CASSLGKSSYNSPLHF
V: TRBV5-4; J: TRBJ2-1; size: NA; D: TRBD1; DNA: TGTGCCAGCAGCAAACCGGGACAGCACAATGAGCAGTTCTTC; CDR3: CASSKPGQHNEQFF
V: TRBV7-6; J: TRBJ2-2; size: NA; D: TRBD2; DNA: TGTGCCAGCAGCTCTTCATTAGCGGGGGAGGCCACCGGGGAGCTGTTTTTT; CDR3: CASSSSLAGEATGELFF
V: TRBV19; J: TRBJ1-5; size: NA; D: NA; DNA: TGTGCCAGTAGTAGCTCCGGGGTTATAAGCAATCAGCCCCAGCATTTT; CDR3: CASSSSGVISNQPQHF